This T cell receptor beta chain was sequenced in a study of spatial heterogeneity in lung cancer. Study-level findings and limits: Counts of expanded intratumoral alpha and beta TCRs tracked tumor mutation counts.

This clonotype was counted at least ten times. No antigen is known for it. Every cDNA TCR molecule received its own unique molecular identifier. TCRdb re-derived calls from the 5' RACE reads in MiXCR, one entry per CDR3 protein. The table records 10,000 or so distinct CDR3 sequences, approximately 8% of them present only once. In germline, CDR1 is MDHEN, CDR2 SYDVKM. V was cut by 3 bases and J by 2 bases, with 11 bases left in between. There are 15 residues in the CDR3. Described time point: sample taken at primary tumor resection. Donors were about 70 untreated early-stage non-small cell lung cancer patients.

Here the sequenced sample was lung tumor tissue, taken at surgery. This sequence joins TRBV28 and TRBJ1-5; D is possibly TRBD1 (5 bases). The clonotype was recovered from a male donor with early-stage non-small cell lung cancer. The CDR3 DNA follows: TGTGCCAGCAGTTTGGCAGGGAATGGCAATCAGCCCCAGCATTTT. Its translation: CASSLAGNGNQPQHF.